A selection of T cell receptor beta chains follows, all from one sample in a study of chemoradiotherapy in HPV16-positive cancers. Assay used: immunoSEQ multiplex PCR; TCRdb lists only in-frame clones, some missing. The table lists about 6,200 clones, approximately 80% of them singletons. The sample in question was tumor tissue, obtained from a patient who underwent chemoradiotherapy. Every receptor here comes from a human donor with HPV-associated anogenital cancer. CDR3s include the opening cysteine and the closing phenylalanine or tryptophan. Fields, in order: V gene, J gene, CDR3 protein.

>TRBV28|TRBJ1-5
CASSFLGRGRLDQPQHF
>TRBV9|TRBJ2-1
CASSVVPGSYNEQFF
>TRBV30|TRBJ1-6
CAGTGGPNSPLHF
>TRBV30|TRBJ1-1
CAWKREGMNTEAFF
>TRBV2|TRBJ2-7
CASRQGAPLVPYEQYF
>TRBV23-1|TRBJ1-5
CASSQSLGKQPQHF
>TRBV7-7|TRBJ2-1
CASSFGGPGNEQFF
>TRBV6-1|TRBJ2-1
CASSEGGSSYNEQFF
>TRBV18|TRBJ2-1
CASSQGVSSYNEQFF
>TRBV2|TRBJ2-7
CASRKLQGSEQYF
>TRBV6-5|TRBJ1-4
CASSPSVATNEKLFF
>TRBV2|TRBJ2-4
CASSEGGIAKNIQYF
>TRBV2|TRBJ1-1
CASSARGGNTEAFF
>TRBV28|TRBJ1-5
CASIRRGHGSNQPQHF
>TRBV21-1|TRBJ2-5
CASSKGGLGKGSQETQYF
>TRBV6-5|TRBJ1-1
CASSYSGYNTEAFF
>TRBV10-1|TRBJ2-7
CASPAQAPSEQYF
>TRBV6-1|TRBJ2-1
CASNRASYNEQFF
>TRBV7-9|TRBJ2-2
CASSSGYGELFF
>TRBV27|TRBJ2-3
CASSRGTISTDTQYF
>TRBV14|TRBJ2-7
CASSLVAGSSYEQYF
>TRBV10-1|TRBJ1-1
CASSKDPTNTEAFF
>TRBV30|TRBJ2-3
CAWGEGADTQYF
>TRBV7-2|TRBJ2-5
CASSLGRAQETQYF
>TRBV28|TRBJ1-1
CASQDRASTAFF
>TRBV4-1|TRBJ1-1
CASSQGLVGETEAFF
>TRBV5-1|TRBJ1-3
CASSALRDGGNTIYF
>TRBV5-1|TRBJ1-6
CASSLEGVYNSPLHF
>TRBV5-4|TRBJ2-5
CASSSPGLYQETQYF
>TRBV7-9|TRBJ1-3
CASSPGGGNTIYF
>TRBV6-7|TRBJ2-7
CASSSGTETYEQYF
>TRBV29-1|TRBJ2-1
CSVDALAGGNNEQFF
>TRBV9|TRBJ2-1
CASSATTSGGAVEQFF
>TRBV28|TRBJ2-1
CASSGQGQGAWNEQFF
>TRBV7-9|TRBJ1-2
CASWSTPSNYGYTF
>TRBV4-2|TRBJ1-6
CASSQDRGKNSPLHF
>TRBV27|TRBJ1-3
CASRMRGQPFSGNTIYF
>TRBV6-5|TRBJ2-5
CASTRTGEQETQYF
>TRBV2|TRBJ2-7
CASSGLAGTYEQYF
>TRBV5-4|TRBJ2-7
CASNEGGAYEQYF
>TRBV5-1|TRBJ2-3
CASTDFTDTQYF